This TCR beta chain appears in the sequencing data of a study of T-cell reconstitution after alpha-beta-depleted transplantation in children (dated by TCRdb to the mid-2010s). Looking at the study overall: Using TCR repertoire profiling, the study followed T-cell immune reconstitution in a quantitative way in children after TCRalphabeta/CD19-depleted allogeneic hematopoietic cell transplantation.

Libraries were made using PCR. Sequencing instrument: Illumina HiSeq 2500. TCR libraries were prepared with molecular barcoding, using unique molecular identifiers to normalize TCRbeta repertoire quantification. TCRdb trimmed public reads at Q25 via fastp, called clones via MiXCR and kept in-frame beta chains. Every distinct CDR3 protein forms one entry, paired with its most common genes and DNA. A total of around 700,000 distinct CDR3 sequences appear in this sample, about 12% of them only once. The top ten clones comprise about 0.77% of the sample. V trim: 3 bases; J trim: 5 bases; unmatched bases: 9. CDR1 and CDR2 were assigned from the germline V gene (reference sequence) as SGHNT and YYREEE. The CDR3 spans 16 residues, from the cysteine through the phenylalanine. Only the CDR3 portion is preserved as DNA: 48 bases, with reading frame beginning at the first base. The investigation overall reported the following: Over subsequent months, a decline in hyperexpanded clone frequencies was noted, and after one year, T-cell counts and TCRbeta diversity were mostly ascribed to newly produced T cells. In some patients, the high TCRbeta diversity seen at day 60 was put down to recipient T cells and intrathymic progenitors that had survived conditioning. About two months after transplant, the apparently early recovery of alphabetaT-cell counts reportedly depended on just several hundred clones that had expanded rapidly and came from non-depleted graft cells.

What the treatment or condition label conveys for this sample: allogeneic hematopoietic cell transplantation with graft depleted of TCRalphabeta T cells and CD19 B cells. The transplant recipients were children given TCRalphabeta/CD19-depleted allogeneic hematopoietic cell grafts. This clonotype has at least ten counts. It lacks a known antigen. No much larger clone is present one base from it, and per-base qualities are unavailable. The source was PBMCs, collected before TCRalphabeta/CD19-depleted stem cell transplant. The sequence was obtained from a girl aged 2-10 years with congenital amegakaryocytic thrombocytopenia, due to receive a stem cell transplant. The rearranged chain carries TRBV5-4 and TRBJ2-3; TRBD2 aligns with 10 central bases. The encoded CDR3 is CASSSSLAGVKDTQYF. The bases read TGTGCCAGCAGCTCGTCCCTAGCGGGAGTGAAAGATACGCAGTATTTT.